Listed below are T cell receptor beta chains from one sample, sequenced in a study of shared clonotypes between healthy human individuals. The method was immunoSEQ multiplex PCR; TCRdb's version includes in-frame clones alone and lacks a portion of them. The sample lists about 870,000 clones, 90% to 95% occurring once. The sample comprised naive CD8+ T cells sorted from blood. Receptors were obtained from a man aged 30 to 45 in good health. The CDR3 runs from the conserved cysteine through the conserved F or W. The D gene is left open where the match is weak.

V,J,D,DNA,CDR3
TRBV28,TRBJ2-7,TRBD1,TGTGCCAGCTGCTCCGGGACAGCCTACGAGCAGTACTTC,CASCSGTAYEQYF
TRBV11-3,TRBJ2-2,TRBD1,TGTGCCAGCAGCCCCCGACCGGGACAGGGCGGCACCGGGGAGCTGTTTTTT,CASSPRPGQGGTGELFF
TRBV11-3,TRBJ2-3,TRBD2,TGTGCCAGCAGCTCGCTCGGGCCTAGCGGGGTCCATGGCACAGATACGCAGTATTTT,CASSSLGPSGVHGTDTQYF
TRBV4-1,TRBJ1-3,-,TGCGCCAGCAGCCAGGGGGCAGCCTCTGGAAACACCATATATTTT,CASSQGAASGNTIYF
TRBV27,TRBJ2-7,-,TGTGCCAGCAGCCACAGACAGGTCCGCTTGGACGAGCAGTACTTC,CASSHRQVRLDEQYF
TRBV5-1,TRBJ2-1,TRBD2,TGCGCCAGCAGCATACCGGGAGGTCCCAATGAGCAGTTCTTC,CASSIPGGPNEQFF
TRBV27,TRBJ1-1,-,TGTGCCAGCAGTTGGGGACCCCAAGCTGAAGCTTTCTTT,CASSWGPQAEAFF
TRBV19,TRBJ2-2,TRBD1,TGTGCCAGTAGTGAGAGACAGGGATTATACATCGGGGAGCTGTTTTTT,CASSERQGLYIGELFF
TRBV5-8,TRBJ2-1,-,TGTGCCAGCAGCTTGGCTAGGGGCGGAAAAAATGAGCAGTTCTTC,CASSLARGGKNEQFF
TRBV6-1,TRBJ2-1,TRBD2,TGTGCCAGCAGTGAGGGGGGGATTCCAATTAATGAGCAGTTCTTC,CASSEGGIPINEQFF
TRBV10-3,TRBJ1-2,TRBD1,TGTGCCATCAGTGAGATGACAGGGGCCGAGGGCTACACCTTC,CAISEMTGAEGYTF
TRBV9,TRBJ2-7,TRBD2,TGTGCCAGCAGCGTATCAAGCGGGAGTGTCTACGAGCAGTACTTC,CASSVSSGSVYEQYF
TRBV27,TRBJ2-7,-,TGTGCCAGCAGTTTAAAGCGGCAATACGAGCAGTACTTC,CASSLKRQYEQYF
TRBV18,TRBJ2-4,-,TGTGCCAGCTCACCATGGGAGGAAGGAAACATTCAGTACTTC,CASSPWEEGNIQYF
TRBV5-6,TRBJ2-3,TRBD2,TGTGCCAGCAGCTTCCTAGCGGGAGCCACAGATACGCAGTATTTT,CASSFLAGATDTQYF
TRBV29-1,TRBJ2-1,TRBD1,TGCAGCGCAGGGGGCGGGTCCTACAATGAGCAGTTCTTC,CSAGGGSYNEQFF
TRBV28,TRBJ2-5,TRBD2,TGTGCCACATCAACGGGACTAACGTACCAAGAGACCCAGTACTTC,CATSTGLTYQETQYF
TRBV7-9,TRBJ2-1,TRBD1,TGTGCCAGCAGCCCCACAGGGGTAATAAATGAGCAGTTCTTC,CASSPTGVINEQFF
TRBV5-1,TRBJ2-1,TRBD2,TGCGCCAGCAGCTTGGCATGGACTAGCGGGAACCCGGAGCAGTTCTTC,CASSLAWTSGNPEQFF